The 31 T cell receptor beta chains listed next were all sequenced from one sample in a study of blood T cell repertoires in COVID-19. The protocol was immunoSEQ multiplex PCR, while the TCRdb copy is restricted to in-frame clones and leaves out a portion. The data hold approximately 170,000 clones, with around 85% observed a single time. The sample consisted of peripheral blood. The receptor set was obtained from a man between 60 and 75 years old who had recovered from COVID-19.

This clone was detected once. DNA for the CDR3: TGTGCCAGCTCACTCCCAGGGAACACTGAAGCTTTCTTT. Residues: CASSLPGNTEAFF. The gene calls are TRBV18 and TRBJ1-1; D ambiguous. The V gene lost 4 bases and the J gene lost 1 base, with 7 bases spanning the gap. From germline, CDR1 is KGHSH and CDR2 LQKENI. CDR3 size: 13 residues. The full variable domain, rest sourced from reference TRBV18 and TRBJ1-1, is NAGVMQNPRHLVRRRGQEARLRCSPMKGHSHVYWYRQLPEEGLKFMVYLQKENIIDESGMPKERFSAEFPKEGPSILRIQQVVRGDSAAYFCASSLPGNTEAFFGQGTRLTVV.

This chain links TRBV5-1 with TRBJ2-5, with 7 nucleotides matching TRBD1. The length of the CDR3 is 18 residues. In germline, CDR1 is SGHRS, CDR2 YFSETQ. V trimming: 4 bases; J trimming: 1 base; junction bases outside the gene matches: 16. CDR3 amino acids: CASSRLFTGAVFQETQYF. In nucleotides, the CDR3 is TGCGCCAGCAGCCGACTCTTTACAGGGGCGGTTTTCCAAGAGACCCAGTACTTC.

This clone was counted ten times or more. J is TRBJ2-5 and V is TRBV5-4; a possible D gene is TRBD2 (5 bases). The V gene's germline CDR1 is SGHNT and CDR2 YYREEE (reference sequence). Trimming removed 4 bases at V and 5 bases at J, with 9 bases between. This CDR3 has 12 amino acids. The CDR3 region is CASSPPGETQYF. For the CDR3, the DNA is TGTGCCAGCAGCCCCCCGGGGGAGACCCAGTACTTC.

The J gene is TRBJ1-5, the V gene TRBV12-3 or TRBV12-4, with D tentatively TRBD1 (5 bases). This CDR3 contains 13 residues. V lost 7 bases and J 7 bases, leaving 14 bases between the germline ends. The CDR3 protein is CASTGAPLQPQHF. DNA for the CDR3: TGTGCCAGCACTGGGGCACCCTTACAGCCCCAGCATTTT.

The chain carries TRBV29-1 and TRBJ2-1; 10 nucleotides match TRBD2. Germline CDR1 is SQVTM and CDR2 is ANQGSEA. V was clipped by 7 bases and J by 3 bases; unmatched bases: 3. CDR3 length: 13 residues. CDR3 sequence (DNA): TGCAGCGCAGAGCGGGGGGGCTACAATGAGCAGTTCTTC. It yields the protein CSAERGGYNEQFF.

V usage is TRBV15 and J usage is TRBJ1-4; 8 nucleotides line up with TRBD1. The CDR3 runs to 16 residues. Germline CDR1 and CDR2: LNHNV and YYDKDF (reference sequence). J gave up 2 bases and V 0 bases, and 2 bases lay outside the gene matches. In DNA, the CDR3 is TGTGCCACCAGCAGAGATAGACAGGGGACTAATGAAAAACTGTTTTTT. Its protein product is CATSRDRQGTNEKLFF.

The chain has TRBV6-6 and TRBJ1-2; no reliable D call. The V gene's germline CDR1 is MNHNY and CDR2 SVGAGI (reference sequence). The CDR3 extends over 13 amino acids. V was trimmed by 10 bases and J by 0 bases, leaving 12 bases between them. CDR3 in amino acids: CATFRGANYGYTF. The CDR3 DNA is TGTGCCACTTTCAGAGGAGCTAACTATGGCTACACCTTC.

As regards this clone: Other DNA sequences in the sample encode the same CDR3. The V gene is TRBV5-1, the J gene TRBJ2-7; 7 bases map to TRBD1. There are 14 residues in the CDR3. Germline V gene lookup returns CDR1 SGHRS and CDR2 YFSETQ. Losses at the gene ends were 4 bases for V and 1 base for J; bases not matched to a gene: 5. CDR3 region: CASSLGQVSYEQYF. The CDR3 DNA reads TGCGCCAGCAGCCTTGGACAGGTTTCCTACGAGCAGTACTTC.

The chain employs TRBV5-1 and TRBJ2-7; 8 nucleotides align to TRBD1. The CDR3 runs 16 residues. The V gene end was trimmed by 0 bases and the J gene end by 3 bases; junction bases not matched to a gene: 8. CDR1 and CDR2 from the germline V gene are SGHRS and YFSETQ. Written as DNA, the CDR3 is TGCGCCAGCAGCTTGGGCCGGACAGGGCGGGTCTACGAGCAGTACTTC. It translates to CASSLGRTGRVYEQYF. The whole variable domain, remainder taken from reference TRBV5-1 and TRBJ2-7, is KAGVTQTPRYLIKTRGQQVTLSCSPISGHRSVSWYQQTPGQGLQFLFEYFSETQRNKGNFPGRFSGRQFSNSRSEMNVSTLELGDSALYLCASSLGRTGRVYEQYFGPGTRLTVT.

In regard to this clone: Other nucleotide sequences from this sample produce the same CDR3. The chain combines TRBV6-5 with TRBJ1-3; D remains unclear. V was clipped by 7 bases and J by 0 bases, with 7 bases between them. The CDR3 contains 13 residues. Germline-derived CDR1 and CDR2 are MNHEY and SVGAGI. For the CDR3, the DNA is TGTGCCAGCACCCGAGGCTCTGGAAACACCATATATTTT. This encodes CASTRGSGNTIYF.

The chain combines TRBV21-1 with TRBJ1-3; the table calls TRBD1, which could not be checked here. TRBV21-1 is a listed pseudogene. This CDR3 is built from 14 residues. As DNA, the CDR3 is TGTGCCCCCTCACTAGAGGGGGCAGACTACACCATATATTTT. It codes for CAPSLEGADYTIYF.

V usage is TRBV23-1 and J usage is TRBJ1-6; D not resolved. TRBV23-1 is labeled an ORF, and its function is uncertain. The ends were cut back, 4 bases at V and 1 base at J, with 11 bases in the middle. This CDR3 has 16 residues. Here the CDR3 DNA reads TGCGCCAGCAGTCTCGGGCGGGATTCCTATAATTCACCCCTCCACTTT. Residues: CASSLGRDSYNSPLHF.

The V call is TRBV15, the J call TRBJ2-3; 12 positions match TRBD1. With V trimmed by 4 bases and J by 5 bases, 16 bases remained unmatched. Germline lookup yields CDR1 LNHNV and CDR2 YYDKDF (reference sequence). CDR3 length: 19 amino acids. CDR3 in DNA: TGTGCCACCAGCAAAGCCGTCCCAGGGACAGGGGGCATGAGAGATACGCAGTATTTT. Protein sequence: CATSKAVPGTGGMRDTQYF.

This clone was seen more than once but under ten times. Other DNA sequences in the same sample also yield this CDR3. The gene calls are TRBV12-3 or TRBV12-4 and TRBJ2-1; TRBD1 is a possible D gene (5 bases). V was shortened by 6 bases and J by 7 bases, with 10 bases between the two germline ends. CDR3 length equals 12 residues. The CDR3: CASSSPGNEQFF. The CDR3 nucleotides are TGTGCCAGCAGCTCACCAGGGAATGAGCAGTTCTTC.

V is TRBV3-1 (or the pseudogene TRBV3-2) and J is TRBJ2-5; a weak D match, TRBD2 (7 bases). Trimming took off 4 bases at V and 5 bases at J, with 14 bases between the two ends. This CDR3 has 14 amino acids. CDR1 LGHDT and CDR2 YNNKEL come from the germline V gene (reference sequence). CDR3 bases: TGTGCCAGCAGCCGAGGGGGGGCTGGGGAGACCCAGTACTTC. Translating gives CASSRGGAGETQYF.

The chain joins TRBV3-1 (or the pseudogene TRBV3-2) to TRBJ1-3; D gene uncertain. Trimming pared 1 base from V and 0 bases from J, leaving 19 bases between. The germline gives CDR1 LGHDT, CDR2 YNNKEL (reference sequence). The CDR3 contains 19 residues. CDR3 in amino acids: CASSQVDLAAANSGNTIYF. The CDR3 bases are TGTGCCAGCAGCCAAGTAGACCTAGCAGCAGCCAACTCTGGAAACACCATATATTTT.

The chain is built from TRBV9 and TRBJ2-7; D might be TRBD1 (6 bases). The CDR3 consists of 14 residues. V lost 2 bases to trimming and J lost 1 base, with 10 bases between them. Per the germline V gene, CDR1 is SGDLS and CDR2 is YYNGEE. The CDR3 reads CASSVRDKSYEQYF. The DNA of the CDR3 is TGTGCCAGCAGCGTCCGGGACAAGTCCTACGAGCAGTACTTC.

The V call is TRBV27, the J call TRBJ2-1; 10 bases are a match to TRBD1. Germline V gene data show CDR1 as MNHEY and CDR2 as SMNVEV (reference sequence). With V trimmed by 6 bases and J by 7 bases, 3 bases remained unmatched. The CDR3 has 13 amino acids. CDR3 sequence (DNA): TGTGCCAGCAGCAGGACAGGGGGAAATGAGCAGTTCTTC. Translation: CASSRTGGNEQFF.

The chain employs TRBV7-2 and TRBJ1-2, with D possibly being TRBD1 (6 bases). Germline V gene lookup returns CDR1 SGHTA and CDR2 FQGNSA. Between the trimmed V and J ends, which lost 5 bases and 8 bases, there was a span of 12 bases. The CDR3 extends over 12 amino acids. The DNA of the CDR3 is TGTGCCAGCAGCCCCTACAGGGCAGGCTACACCTTC. Residues: CASSPYRAGYTF.

This rearrangement joins TRBV4-1 to TRBJ1-5, with 9 bases fitting TRBD1. The germline gives CDR1 MGHRA, CDR2 YSYEKL. The CDR3 length is 17 residues. V shed 5 bases, J shed 1 base, and the junction held 9 bases outside the gene matches. CDR3 sequence reads: CASSSSRTGESNQPQHF. DNA of the CDR3: TGCGCCAGCAGCTCGAGCAGGACAGGGGAGAGCAATCAGCCCCAGCATTTT.

The rearrangement joins TRBV21-1 to TRBJ2-7; the tabulated D call, TRBD1, remains unverified against the DNA. TRBV21-1 is described as a pseudogene. This CDR3 contains 14 residues. Here the CDR3 DNA reads TGTGCCAGCAGCAAACAGGGTAGAAGCTACGAGCAGTACTTC. This gives the protein CASSKQGRSYEQYF.

J is TRBJ2-3 and V is TRBV30; 7 bases map to TRBD1. With 7 bases clipped from V and 3 bases from J, the junction kept 7 bases outside the gene matches. Looked up from germline, CDR1 is GTSNPN and CDR2 is SVGIG (reference sequence). The CDR3 runs to 13 residues. The CDR3 is CAFRGGSTDTQYF. CDR3 sequence (DNA): TGTGCCTTTAGAGGGGGCTCGACAGATACGCAGTATTTT.

This clone has only one observation. The J gene is TRBJ2-2, the V gene TRBV5-1; 9 nucleotides match TRBD1. After removal of 5 bases from V and 6 bases from J, the junction contained 11 bases not matched to a gene. CDR1 SGHRS and CDR2 YFSETQ come from the germline V gene. CDR3 length equals 16 residues. The CDR3 loop reads CASSLSGTGYAGELFF. CDR3 nucleotides: TGCGCCAGCAGTTTATCCGGGACAGGGTACGCCGGGGAGCTGTTTTTT.

This clone occurred a few times. The chain couples TRBV6-5 to TRBJ1-5; D gene uncertain. V gave up 4 bases and J gave up 6 bases, with 10 bases separating them. CDR3 length: 13 amino acids. The germline V gene encodes CDR1 MNHEY and CDR2 SVGAGI. CDR3 protein: CASSSRGGQPQHF. DNA of the CDR3: TGTGCCAGCAGTTCCCGAGGCGGTCAGCCCCAGCATTTT.

CDR3 sequence: CASSIRDRGDETQYF. The CDR3 nucleotides read TGTGCCAGCAGCATCCGGGACAGGGGGGATGAGACCCAGTACTTC. The gene calls are TRBV11-3 and TRBJ2-5, with TRBD1 identical over 11 bases. The CDR3 totals 15 residues. Germline V gene lookup returns CDR1 SGHNT and CDR2 YENEEA. The V gene end was trimmed by 5 bases and the J gene end by 5 bases; junction bases not matched to a gene: 7.

This sequence joins TRBV6-5 and TRBJ2-3; D may be TRBD1 (5 bases). This CDR3 is built from 10 residues. Germline V CDR1 and CDR2: MNHEY, SVGAGI. CDR3 DNA sequence: TGTGGTGCAGGGTTGAATACGCAGTATTTT. Its protein is CGAGLNTQYF.

The chain couples TRBV15 to TRBJ1-5, with 7 bases that match TRBD1. The CDR3 extends over 13 amino acids. The germline gives CDR1 LNHNV, CDR2 YYDKDF (reference sequence). V was pared by 0 bases and J by 15 bases, with 8 bases of the junction left unmatched. CDR3 coding DNA: TGTGCCACCAGCAGAGATCCCCAGGGGGGTCGGCATTTT. Protein sequence: CATSRDPQGGRHF. Full variable domain (rest looked up from reference TRBV15 and TRBJ1-5): DAMVIQNPRYQVTQFGKPVTLSCSQTLNHNVMYWYQQKSSQAPKLLFHYYDKDFNNEADTPDNFQSRRPNTSFCFLDIRSPGLGDTAMYLCATSRDPQGGRHFGDGTRLSIL.

This clone was picked up a small number of times. The rearrangement joins TRBV29-1 to TRBJ1-1; no clear D. CDR3 length: 12 residues. The ends were cut back, 6 bases at V and 5 bases at J, with 13 bases in the middle. The germline gives CDR1 SQVTM, CDR2 ANQGSEA. The CDR3 DNA reads TGCAGCGTGTCGAACGGCGGGACTGAAGCTTTCTTT. Protein product: CSVSNGGTEAFF.

The V and J genes are TRBV30 and TRBJ1-2, with 8 bases lining up with TRBD1. The CDR3 is made up of 17 amino acids. V lost 3 bases to trimming and J lost 3 bases; unmatched junction nucleotides: 15. Germline CDR1 is GTSNPN and CDR2 is SVGIG (reference sequence). The CDR3 region has the DNA TGTGCCTGGAGGAGTATCCCTTCGGCAGGGGGCGACTATGGCTACACCTTC. It translates to CAWRSIPSAGGDYGYTF.

The rearrangement uses TRBV5-5 and TRBJ1-5; possibly TRBD1 for D (5 bases). V lost 2 bases and J lost 8, with 20 bases in between. The germline V gene has CDR1 SGHKS and CDR2 YYEKEE (reference sequence). The CDR3 has 16 residues. CDR3 DNA: TGTGCCAGCAGCTTATATTGGGGCGGCCTTTCTGAGCCCCAGCATTTT. It encodes CASSLYWGGLSEPQHF. The whole variable domain, filled in from reference TRBV5-5 and TRBJ1-5, reads DAGVTQSPTHLIKTRGQQVTLRCSPISGHKSVSWYQQVLGQGPQFIFQYYEKEERGRGNFPDRFSARQFPNYSSELNVNALLLGDSALYLCASSLYWGGLSEPQHFGDGTRLSIL.

V and J are TRBV11-2 and TRBJ2-7; 8 bases map to TRBD2. CDR3 length: 13 amino acids. CDR1 and CDR2 from the germline V gene are SGHAT and FQNNGV. The V and J ends lost 5 bases and 3 bases, in that order; junction bases with no gene match: 3. This CDR3 is CASSPGTSYEQYF. The CDR3 DNA is TGTGCCAGCAGCCCCGGGACTAGCTACGAGCAGTACTTC. Drawing the rest from reference TRBV11-2 and TRBJ2-7, the complete variable domain is EAGVAQSPRYKIIEKRQSVAFWCNPISGHATLYWYQQILGQGPKLLIQFQNNGVVDDSQLPKDRFSAERLKGVDSTLKIQPAKLEDSAVYLCASSPGTSYEQYFGPGTRLTVT.